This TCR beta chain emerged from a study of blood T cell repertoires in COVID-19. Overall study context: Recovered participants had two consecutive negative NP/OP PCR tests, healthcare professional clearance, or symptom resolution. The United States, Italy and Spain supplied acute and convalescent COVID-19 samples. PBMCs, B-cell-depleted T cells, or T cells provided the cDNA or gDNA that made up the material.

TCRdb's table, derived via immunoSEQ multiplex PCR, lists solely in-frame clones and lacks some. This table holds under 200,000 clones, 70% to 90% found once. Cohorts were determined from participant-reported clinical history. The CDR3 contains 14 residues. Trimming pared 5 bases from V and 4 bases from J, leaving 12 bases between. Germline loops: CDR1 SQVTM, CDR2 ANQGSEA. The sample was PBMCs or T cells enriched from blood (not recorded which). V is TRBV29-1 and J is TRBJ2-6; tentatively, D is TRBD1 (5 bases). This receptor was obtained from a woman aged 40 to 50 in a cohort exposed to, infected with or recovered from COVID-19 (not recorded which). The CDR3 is CSVIVGVGANVLTF. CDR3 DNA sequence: TGCAGCGTTATTGTAGGGGTCGGGGCCAACGTCCTGACTTTC. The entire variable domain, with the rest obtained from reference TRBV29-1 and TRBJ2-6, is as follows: SAVISQKPSRDICQRGTSLTIQCQVDSQVTMMFWYRQQPGQSLTLIATANQGSEATYESGFVIDKFPISRPNLTFSTLTVSNMSPEDSSIYLCSVIVGVGANVLTFGAGSRLTVL.